This T cell receptor beta chain originates from a study of control samples from healthy donors and cancer patients. Assay: immunoSEQ multiplex PCR; the TCRdb copy retains only in-frame clones and omits some. The profile shows fewer than 90,000 clones, nearly 85% of them singletons. The CDR3 loop spans 19 amino acids. The sample was blood. J is TRBJ1-2 and V is TRBV12-2. TRBV12-2 counts as a pseudogene. The sequence was obtained from a man over 45 in good health. The CDR3 here is CASRQKGFLLGGVSYGYTF. The CDR3 nucleotides are TGTGCAAGTCGCCAAAAAGGGTTCCTGCTGGGGGGCGTTAGCTATGGCTACACCTTC.